What follows describes a single T cell receptor (beta chain). These data originate in a study of blood T cells in healthy people across ages. A second PCR of 7 to 11 cycles used a sample-barcoded 5' primer and a J-beta primer mix. Any given sample supplied a minimum of 2.5 million CDR3-containing paired-end reads. TCRdb re-analysed the 5' RACE reads in MiXCR, keeping a single row per CDR3 protein. The sample lists around 800,000 distinct CDR3 sequences; 35% to 50% were seen once. The V and J ends lost 3 bases and 7 bases respectively, with 9 bases between them. CDR3 size: 12 residues. Germline V gene lookup returns CDR1 GTSNPN and CDR2 SVGIG (reference sequence).

This clonotype was obtained from a man aged 80 or over in good health. The chain couples TRBV30 to TRBJ1-4; D perhaps matches TRBD1 (5 bases). Sequenced: blood. The DNA for the CDR3 is TGTGCCTGGAGCCCAGGGAGTGAAAAACTGTTTTTT. This sequence encodes CAWSPGSEKLFF.